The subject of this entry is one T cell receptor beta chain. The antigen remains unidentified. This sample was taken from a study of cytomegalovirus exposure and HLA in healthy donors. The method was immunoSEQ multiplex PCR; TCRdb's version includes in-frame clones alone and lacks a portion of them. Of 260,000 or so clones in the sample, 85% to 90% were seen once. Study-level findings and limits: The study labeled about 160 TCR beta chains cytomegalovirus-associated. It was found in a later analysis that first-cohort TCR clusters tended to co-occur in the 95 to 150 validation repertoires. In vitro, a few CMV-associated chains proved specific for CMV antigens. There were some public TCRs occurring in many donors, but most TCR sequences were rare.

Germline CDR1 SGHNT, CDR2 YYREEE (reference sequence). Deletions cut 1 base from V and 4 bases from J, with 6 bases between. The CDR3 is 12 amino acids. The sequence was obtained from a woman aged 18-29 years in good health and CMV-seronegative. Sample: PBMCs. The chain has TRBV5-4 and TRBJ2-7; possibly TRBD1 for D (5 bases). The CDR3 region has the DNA TGTGCCAGCAGCTTGCAGGGTTACGAGCAGTACTTC. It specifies CASSLQGYEQYF.